This T cell receptor (beta chain) was observed in a study of blood T cell repertoires in COVID-19. Study as a whole: From the United States, Italy and Spain came samples of acute and convalescent COVID-19. PBMCs, B-cell-depleted T cells, or T cells provided the cDNA or gDNA that made up the material.

Authors' processing steps: Estimation of nucleated cell counts relied on the amplification of reference gene primers. TCRdb's copy holds only in-frame clones and misses some; the assay was immunoSEQ multiplex PCR. From that table come the V and J calls and clone size; the DNA was used to work out D and trimming. The sample has approximately 31,000 clones, 90% to 95% seen once; the top ten hold about an eighth. The CDR3 spans 17 residues. J was trimmed by 4 bases and V by 3 bases; bases with no gene match: 9. Germline V gene data show CDR1 as KGHSH and CDR2 as LQKENI. This rearrangement joins TRBV18 to TRBJ2-2; 9 bases align to TRBD1. This clonotype originated in a human donor in a cohort sampled during active COVID-19. The sequenced sample was peripheral blood. The CDR3 bases are TGTGCCAGCTCACCGGGGAGGACAGGGGACCCCACCGGGGAGCTGTTTTTT. This translates into CASSPGRTGDPTGELFF.